The entry that follows covers one T cell receptor beta chain sequence. Its antigen is not identified. The CDR3 is 15 amino acids. Germline V gene sequence: CDR1 SGHTA, CDR2 FQGTGA. V was trimmed by 2 bases and J by 4 bases, leaving 11 bases between them. The sample is drawn from a study of T cells in localized non-small cell lung cancer. Whole-study results and caveats: As only one tumor region underwent sequencing, heterogeneity remains possible. Adjacent lung had a median 57 of the 100 largest tumor clones. Uninvolved adjacent lung showed the highest T cell clonality, exceeding tumor.

The table came from immunoSEQ multiplex PCR; TCRdb's copy has only in-frame clones and leaves some out. The data show about 77,000 clones, 88% seen once. Specimen: peripheral blood, collected before any cancer treatment. The chain uses TRBV7-3 and TRBJ2-2; tentative D call: TRBD2 (7 bases). The sequence came from a woman aged 40 to 75 with stage I squamous cell lung carcinoma. The DNA for the CDR3 is TGTGCCAGCAGCTTAGCGGGGGCGCGCACCGGGGAGCTGTTTTTT. It yields the protein CASSLAGARTGELFF.